The 28 T cell receptor beta chains reported below all come from one sample, sequenced in a study of T cells in Graves' hyperthyroidism and ophthalmopathy. Authors of the study amplified TCR beta CDR3 regions from RNA transcripts. The TCR CDR3 was amplified in a first-round RT-PCR using the HTBI primer set. TCRdb reanalysed the multiplex PCR reads using MiXCR and keeps one entry per CDR3 protein. The sample includes fewer than 900,000 distinct CDR3 sequences, over 15% of them seen just once. Sequences were obtained from blood. The receptors here all came from a woman aged 45 to 65 with Graves' hyperthyroidism that later progressed to Graves' ophthalmopathy.

This clonotype has more than one count but fewer than ten. This sequence joins TRBV5-1 and TRBJ1-6; the D is unclear. Trimming left V 7 bases short and J 0 bases short, with 17 bases between. This CDR3 has 17 amino acids. Per germline, CDR1 SGHRS and CDR2 YFSETQ. Written as DNA, the CDR3 is TGCGCCAGCGCGCCTGAGACCGCAAGCTCCTATAATTCACCCCTCCACTTT. Translation gives CASAPETASSYNSPLHF.

This clonotype was seen at least ten times. The chain uses TRBV9 and TRBJ2-3; TRBD2 aligns across 12 bases. The ends lost 4 bases at V and 3 bases at J; junction bases unmatched: 15. The CDR3 totals 19 residues. Germline CDR1 and CDR2: SGDLS and YYNGEE. The CDR3 reads CASSPRPSGGESLTDTQYF. The DNA for the CDR3 is TGTGCCAGCAGCCCTCGGCCTAGCGGGGGGGAGAGTCTGACAGATACGCAGTATTTT.

This clonotype was counted between two and nine times. The rearrangement joins TRBV9 to TRBJ1-1; no clear D gene. V was clipped by 0 bases and J by 3 bases, with 9 bases between them. This CDR3 is 14 amino acids long. Per the germline V gene, CDR1 is SGDLS and CDR2 is YYNGEE. CDR3 amino acids: CASSVEGSYTEAFF. The CDR3 DNA follows: TGTGCCAGCAGCGTAGAAGGGTCCTACACTGAAGCTTTCTTT.

The rearrangement links TRBV11-2 to TRBJ2-1; TRBD2 matches 11 bases. Germline V gene lookup returns CDR1 SGHAT and CDR2 FQNNGV. J gave up 7 bases and V 9 bases, and 8 bases lay outside the gene matches. The CDR3 covers 14 residues. In nucleotides, the CDR3 is TGTGCCAGTAGTAGCGGGGGGGCCGGGAATGAGCAGTTCTTC. This sequence encodes CASSSGGAGNEQFF. The full variable domain, with the rest looked up from reference TRBV11-2 and TRBJ2-1, is EAGVAQSPRYKIIEKRQSVAFWCNPISGHATLYWYQQILGQGPKLLIQFQNNGVVDDSQLPKDRFSAERLKGVDSTLKIQPAKLEDSAVYLCASSSGGAGNEQFFGPGTRLTVL.

This clonotype has at least ten counts. The chain joins TRBV12-3 or TRBV12-4 to TRBJ1-2; D perhaps matches TRBD1 (6 bases). V was trimmed by 4 bases and J by 8 bases, leaving 20 bases between them. The CDR3 sequence is 15 residues long. CDR3 DNA: TGTGCCAGCAGTTCTCCGGGACCGTCCCAGGGGGGCTACACCTTC. Amino acid sequence: CASSSPGPSQGGYTF.

This clonotype appeared once. V usage is TRBV6-1 and J usage is TRBJ1-2; a possible D gene is TRBD1 (5 bases). With 8 bases removed from V and 8 bases from J, the gap between germline ends came to 15 bases. Germline V gene lookup returns CDR1 MNHNS and CDR2 SASEGT. This CDR3 is built from 12 residues. In DNA, the CDR3 is TGTGCCAGCTGGTGGGGGGAGAGGGGCTACACCTTC. As protein: CASWWGERGYTF.

This clonotype was seen repeatedly, ten times or more. The chain links TRBV7-8 to TRBJ2-7, with D possibly TRBD1 on 5 matching bases. The V and J ends lost 6 bases and 0 bases respectively, with 12 bases between them. Germline CDR1 reads SGHVS; CDR2 reads FQNEAQ. The CDR3 runs 14 residues. CDR3 residues: CASRLQGASYEQYF. The CDR3 DNA reads as TGTGCCAGCAGGCTCCAAGGGGCCTCCTACGAGCAGTACTTC.

The rearrangement uses TRBV6-1 and TRBJ1-2; D not resolved. The CDR3 extends over 12 amino acids. Germline V gene sequence: CDR1 MNHNS, CDR2 SASEGT. V was cut by 2 bases and J by 1 base, with 2 bases left in between. The DNA for the CDR3 is TGTGCCAGCAGTGAACGTAACTATGGCTACACCTTC. It codes for CASSERNYGYTF.

This clonotype was counted once. One end of the junction is discordant with germline, which a read error may explain. V gene TRBV19 combines with J gene TRBJ2-7; the D is unclear. The CDR3 sequence is 14 residues long. Germline CDR1 is LNHDA and CDR2 is SQIVND (reference sequence). The CDR3 region is CASSTGPLTYEQYF. CDR3 coding DNA: TGTGCCAGTTCCACGGGCCCTTTGACCTACGAGCAATACTTC.

This clonotype was picked up a small number of times. V usage is TRBV18 and J usage is TRBJ1-5; D is unresolved. CDR3 length: 13 amino acids. V was clipped by 3 bases and J by 4 bases, with 7 bases between them. The germline gives CDR1 KGHSH, CDR2 LQKENI. The CDR3 spells CASSPEQNQPQHF. The CDR3 bases are TGTGCCAGCTCACCTGAGCAGAATCAGCCCCAGCATTTT.

The chain carries TRBV5-1 and TRBJ2-7; D is unclear. The germline V gene has CDR1 SGHRS and CDR2 YFSETQ. The V end lost 4 bases, the J end lost 2 bases, and 10 bases lay between the germline ends. CDR3 size: 13 residues. The CDR3 sequence: CASSPYTTYEQYF. CDR3 coding DNA: TGCGCCAGCAGCCCGTACACCACCTACGAGCAGTACTTC. Together with reference TRBV5-1 and TRBJ2-7, the CDR3 gives the full variable domain: KAGVTQTPRYLIKTRGQQVTLSCSPISGHRSVSWYQQTPGQGLQFLFEYFSETQRNKGNFPGRFSGRQFSNSRSEMNVSTLELGDSALYLCASSPYTTYEQYFGPGTRLTVT.

This chain links TRBV19 with TRBJ1-5; possible D gene TRBD1, 5 bases. V was pared by 6 bases and J by 7 bases, with 16 bases between. CDR3 length: 14 residues. Germline CDR1 and CDR2: LNHDA and SQIVND (reference sequence). CDR3 sequence reads: CASSTAGLSQPQHF. The CDR3 bases are TGTGCCAGTAGCACTGCAGGGCTAAGCCAGCCCCAGCATTTT.

This clonotype was seen more than once but under ten times. The rearrangement uses TRBV6-1 and TRBJ1-5; D is perhaps TRBD1 (6 bases). CDR1 is MNHNS, CDR2 SASEGT, per germline. This CDR3 contains 12 residues. V lost 6 bases to trimming and J lost 7 bases, with 10 bases between them. CDR3 loop: CASRKRGQPQHF. CDR3 coding DNA: TGTGCCAGCAGAAAAAGGGGGCAGCCCCAGCATTTT.

This chain joins TRBV27 and TRBJ2-7, with a weak D call TRBD1 (6 bases). CDR1 is MNHEY and CDR2 is SMNVEV in the germline V gene (reference sequence). The CDR3 is 16 residues long. V lost 2 bases and J lost 2, with 16 bases in between. The CDR3 here is CASSLNREGVPYEQYF. The CDR3 DNA sequence: TGTGCCAGCAGTTTAAACAGGGAAGGGGTCCCCTACGAGCAGTACTTC.

There are a few counts of this clonotype. This chain connects TRBV30 to TRBJ2-1; 11 bases fit TRBD2. J lost 4 bases, V lost 6 bases, and 14 bases had no gene match. CDR3 length: 17 amino acids. In germline, CDR1 is GTSNPN, CDR2 SVGIG (reference sequence). CDR3 protein: CACKKGGTSGGYNEQFF. CDR3 bases: TGTGCCTGTAAAAAGGGCGGTACTAGCGGGGGATACAATGAGCAGTTCTTC.

This clonotype was counted a single time. This chain uses TRBV12-3 or TRBV12-4 with TRBJ1-5, with D tentatively TRBD1 (5 bases). Trimming left V 6 bases short and J 0 bases short, with 18 bases between. This CDR3 has 17 residues. In nucleotides, the CDR3 is TGTGCCAGCAGCCCCACAGGCCTCCGAGGTAGCAATCAGCCCCAGCATTTT. It codes for CASSPTGLRGSNQPQHF.

Many counts were recorded for this clonotype. V is TRBV6-1 and J is TRBJ1-2; D remains unclear. The germline V gene encodes CDR1 MNHNS and CDR2 SASEGT. CDR3 length: 14 amino acids. V dropped 6 bases and J dropped 4 bases, with 15 bases sitting between them. CDR3 sequence (DNA): TGTGCCAGCAGCGAGTCAACAGTTCCCTATGGCTACACCTTC. It encodes CASSESTVPYGYTF.

The chain recombines TRBV20-1 with TRBJ1-1; D is unclear. CDR1 and CDR2 from the germline V gene are DFQATT and SNEGSKA (reference sequence). The CDR3 is 14 amino acids. Trimming cost V 0 bases and J 2 bases, with 10 bases left between them. This chain's CDR3 is CSARDPVLNTEAFF. The CDR3 coding sequence is TGCAGTGCTAGAGATCCCGTGCTCAACACTGAAGCTTTCTTT.

This clonotype was seen repeatedly, ten times or more. The chain couples TRBV7-3 to TRBJ1-2; D is unclear. The V end lost 4 bases, the J end lost 4 bases, and 13 bases lay between the germline ends. Germline V gives CDR1 SGHTA, CDR2 FQGTGA. This CDR3 comprises 14 residues. CDR3 protein: CASSSGEEGYGYTF. The CDR3 DNA sequence: TGTGCCAGCAGCTCCGGGGAGGAGGGCTATGGCTACACCTTC.

This clonotype has ten or more counts. The V call is TRBV3-1, the J call TRBJ1-1, with D tentatively TRBD1 (5 bases). Germline V lookup: CDR1 LGHDT, CDR2 YNNKEL (reference sequence). V lost 0 bases and J 4 bases, leaving 12 bases between the germline ends. CDR3 length: 15 amino acids. The CDR3 bases are TGTGCCAGCAGCCAAGATGGGGGGTCGGTCACTGAAGCTTTCTTT. Translated: CASSQDGGSVTEAFF.

This clonotype came up many times. The chain links TRBV2 to TRBJ1-6, with D unclear. Germline V gene data show CDR1 as SNHLY and CDR2 as FYNNEI. This CDR3 region has 18 residues. V lost 6 bases and J 8 bases, leaving 26 bases between the germline ends. CDR3 in amino acids: CASSKDPGEGSRDSPLHF. The CDR3 coding sequence is TGTGCCAGCAGCAAGGACCCTGGGGAGGGATCTAGGGATTCACCCCTCCACTTT.

This clonotype was counted at least ten times. The chain joins TRBV6-1 to TRBJ1-1; D is undetermined. V was trimmed by 5 bases and J by 0 bases, leaving 16 bases between them. Germline V lookup: CDR1 MNHNS, CDR2 SASEGT. The CDR3 spans 16 residues. The CDR3 loop reads CASSPWTPVMNTEAFF. The CDR3, as DNA: TGTGCCAGCAGTCCCTGGACTCCCGTAATGAACACTGAAGCTTTCTTT.

This clonotype was seen more than once but under ten times. CDR3: CATHRGTGLGYYGYTF. The CDR3 region has the DNA TGTGCCACCCATCGCGGGACAGGGCTGGGGTACTATGGCTACACCTTC. J is TRBJ1-2 and V is TRBV19; 9 bases fit TRBD1. CDR1 and CDR2 from the germline V gene are LNHDA and SQIVND (reference sequence). The junction had 15 bases not matched to a gene; V was cut back by 10 bases and J by 3 bases. This CDR3 region has 16 residues. Together with reference TRBV19 and TRBJ1-2, the CDR3 gives the full variable domain: DGGITQSPKYLFRKEGQNVTLSCEQNLNHDAMYWYRQDPGQGLRLIYYSQIVNDFQKGDIAEGYSVSREKKESFPLTVTSAQKNPTAFYLCATHRGTGLGYYGYTFGSGTRLTVV.

This clonotype was found a few times. The genes are TRBV6-5 and TRBJ1-1; possibly TRBD1 for D (5 bases). CDR1 and CDR2 from the germline V gene are MNHEY and SVGAGI. This CDR3 has 14 amino acids. The V gene lost 2 bases and the J gene lost 6 bases, with 13 bases spanning the gap. The CDR3 sequence is CASSYGTNAPEAFF. The CDR3 nucleotides read TGTGCCAGCAGTTACGGGACTAATGCCCCTGAAGCTTTCTTT.

This clonotype was seen ten or more times. The V and J genes are TRBV13 and TRBJ2-3; 10 bases line up with TRBD2. The V and J ends lost 5 bases and 4 bases, in that order; junction bases with no gene match: 9. From germline, CDR1 is PRHDT and CDR2 FYEKMQ (reference sequence). The CDR3 totals 16 residues. The CDR3 region is CASSLRLAGLADTQYF. The CDR3, as DNA: TGTGCCAGCAGCCTTCGACTAGCGGGTTTGGCAGATACGCAGTATTTT. The full variable domain, rest sourced from reference TRBV13 and TRBJ2-3, is AAGVIQSPRHLIKEKRETATLKCYPIPRHDTVYWYQQGPGQDPQFLISFYEKMQSDKGSIPDRFSAQQFSDYHSELNMSSLELGDSALYFCASSLRLAGLADTQYFGPGTRLTVL.

This clonotype was seen ten or more times. The V call is TRBV18, the J call TRBJ1-1; a weak D match, TRBD1 (6 bases). The germline CDR1 and CDR2 sequences are KGHSH and LQKENI. The CDR3 has 15 amino acids. V dropped 8 bases and J dropped 4 bases, with 20 bases sitting between them. The CDR3 sequence is CASTSLGGAGTEAFF. The CDR3 DNA reads as TGTGCCAGCACCTCCTTGGGGGGGGCCGGCACTGAAGCTTTCTTT.

In its sample, this clonotype was seen many times. V gene TRBV7-2 combines with J gene TRBJ2-1; 11 positions match TRBD2. The CDR3 is 16 amino acids. V shed 6 bases and J 2 bases; nucleotides not matched to a gene: 6. Germline V CDR1 and CDR2: SGHTA, FQGNSA. This chain's CDR3 is CASSLSGGAPYNEQFF. In nucleotides, the CDR3 is TGTGCCAGCAGTCTTAGCGGGGGGGCCCCCTACAATGAGCAGTTCTTC.

Many counts were recorded for this clonotype. J is TRBJ1-4 and V is TRBV5-1; a weak D match, TRBD1 (6 bases). There are 16 residues in the CDR3. Germline values: CDR1 SGHRS, CDR2 YFSETQ. With 0 bases removed from V and 7 bases from J, the gap between germline ends came to 16 bases. Written as DNA, the CDR3 is TGCGCCAGCAGCTTGGGCTTAGGGACAACAGGTGAAAAACTGTTTTTT. This translates into CASSLGLGTTGEKLFF.